One and the same sample provided the 30 T cell receptor beta chains below, sequenced in a study of blood T cell repertoires in COVID-19. Profiling relied on immunoSEQ multiplex PCR, and the TCRdb table lists in-frame clones only, not all of them. The sample yields 250,000 to 350,000 clones, roughly 88% seen once. The material sequenced was peripheral blood. The receptors shown here come from a woman between 45 and 60 years old with active or convalescent COVID-19.

The chain uses TRBV4-1 and TRBJ1-5; unclear D gene. CDR3 length: 15 amino acids. CDR1 and CDR2 (germline): MGHRA, YSYEKL. V lost 1 base, J lost 11 bases, and 18 bases lay in between. The CDR3 spells CASSQGFDQFTAQHF. The DNA of the CDR3 is TGCGCCAGCAGCCAAGGGTTCGACCAATTCACAGCCCAGCATTTT.

The chain employs TRBV15 and TRBJ1-4; TRBD1 matches 8 bases. The V gene end was trimmed by 3 bases and the J gene end by 3 bases; junction bases not matched to a gene: 6. This CDR3 region has 16 residues. Germline CDR1 LNHNV, CDR2 YYDKDF (reference sequence). The CDR3 region is CATSRDRASANEKLFF. Written as DNA, the CDR3 is TGTGCCACCAGCAGGGACAGGGCGTCAGCTAATGAAAAACTGTTTTTT.

V gene TRBV5-1 combines with J gene TRBJ2-5; 10 bases map to TRBD2. Trimming removed 4 bases from V and 4 bases from J; junction bases left unmatched: 7. The germline V gene encodes CDR1 SGHRS and CDR2 YFSETQ. This CDR3 comprises 15 residues. CDR3 bases: TGCGCCAGCAGCGACCTAGCGGGAGTAGGAGAGACCCAGTACTTC. It is translated as CASSDLAGVGETQYF.

V gene TRBV15 combines with J gene TRBJ2-3; a weak D match, TRBD2 (5 bases). Deletions cut 2 bases from V and 0 bases from J, with 12 bases between. The CDR3 is 16 residues long. Germline CDR1 reads LNHNV; CDR2 reads YYDKDF (reference sequence). The DNA for the CDR3 is TGTGCCACCAGCAGATCTGTCGAGCGGAGCACAGATACGCAGTATTTT. It encodes CATSRSVERSTDTQYF.

This rearrangement joins TRBV24-1 to TRBJ2-3; TRBD2 aligns across 9 bases. The CDR3 has 15 amino acids. Germline CDR1 reads KGHDR; CDR2 reads SFDVKD. The ends lost 5 bases at V and 1 base at J; junction bases unmatched: 3. CDR3 sequence reads: CATSAAGGGTDTQYF. CDR3 nucleotide sequence: TGTGCCACCAGTGCGGCGGGGGGGGGCACAGATACGCAGTATTTT.

This chain connects TRBV2 to TRBJ1-1; D uncertain. The CDR3 spans 13 residues. The V end lost 6 bases, the J end lost 1 base, and 9 bases lay between the germline ends. Germline V lookup: CDR1 SNHLY, CDR2 FYNNEI. DNA of the CDR3: TGTGCCAGCAGGAGTCGGGGGAACACTGAAGCTTTCTTT. Encoded protein: CASRSRGNTEAFF.

The table lists this clone with a count of one. The chain employs TRBV7-3 and TRBJ2-1, with 9 bases matching TRBD2. The germline gives CDR1 SGHTA, CDR2 FQGTGA. CDR3 length: 15 residues. J gave up 8 bases and V 5 bases, and 10 bases lay outside the gene matches. The CDR3 region has the DNA TGTGCCAGCAGCCCCGGGGGTAGCGGGAGCGATGAGCAGTTCTTC. Its translation: CASSPGGSGSDEQFF.

The rearrangement uses TRBV6-5 and TRBJ1-2; D perhaps matches TRBD1 (5 bases). Trimming shortened V by 0 bases and J by 4 bases, and 9 bases separated the two germline ends. In germline, CDR1 is MNHEY, CDR2 SVGAGI. The CDR3 sequence is 14 residues long. The CDR3 DNA reads TGTGCCAGCAGTTACTCGCAGGGAACCTATGGCTACACCTTC. Its protein product is CASSYSQGTYGYTF.

The V call is TRBV5-1, the J call TRBJ2-5, with D perhaps TRBD1 (6 bases). V was pared by 4 bases and J by 4 bases, with 14 bases between. The CDR3 is 14 amino acids. Germline CDR1 and CDR2: SGHRS and YFSETQ. CDR3 loop: CASSHGTGSETQYF. CDR3 sequence (DNA): TGCGCCAGCAGCCACGGAACAGGGTCAGAGACCCAGTACTTC. The complete variable domain, with remaining parts taken from reference TRBV5-1 and TRBJ2-5, reads KAGVTQTPRYLIKTRGQQVTLSCSPISGHRSVSWYQQTPGQGLQFLFEYFSETQRNKGNFPGRFSGRQFSNSRSEMNVSTLELGDSALYLCASSHGTGSETQYFGPGTRLLVL.

The rearrangement links TRBV19 to TRBJ1-6; no reliable D call. The V and J ends lost 3 bases and 9 bases respectively, with 15 bases between them. Germline V gives CDR1 LNHDA, CDR2 SQIVND (reference sequence). CDR3 length: 15 amino acids. The CDR3 spells CASSMEWSAGSPLHF. The CDR3 region has the DNA TGTGCCAGTAGTATGGAATGGTCGGCGGGTTCACCCCTCCACTTT.

The chain recombines TRBV6-2 or TRBV6-3 with TRBJ2-3, with TRBD2 matching over 13 bases. Trimming took 0 bases from V and 3 from J; bases not matched to a gene: 3. CDR1 and CDR2 (germline): MNHEY, SVGEGT. The CDR3 consists of 17 residues. CDR3 protein: CASSYSWTSGGTDTQYF. The DNA of the CDR3 is TGTGCCAGCAGTTACTCGTGGACTAGCGGGGGAACAGATACGCAGTATTTT.

There are many counts of this clone. V and J are TRBV12-3 or TRBV12-4 and TRBJ1-2; D gene uncertain. V was clipped by 6 bases and J by 4 bases, with 12 bases between them. The CDR3 has 13 amino acids. In nucleotides, the CDR3 is TGTGCCAGCAGCCATGGGCAGTCCTATGGCTACACCTTC. Its translation is CASSHGQSYGYTF.

CDR3 residues: CASSPPGQGWYGYGYTF. The CDR3 DNA reads TGTGCCAGCAGTCCTCCGGGACAGGGATGGTACGGCTATGGCTACACCTTC. The V and J genes are TRBV28 and TRBJ1-2; 9 bases align to TRBD1. The germline V gene has CDR1 MDHEN and CDR2 SYDVKM. This CDR3 comprises 17 residues. V lost 5 bases and J lost 4; bases outside the gene matches: 14.

The J gene is TRBJ1-2, the V gene TRBV6-6; unclear D gene. In germline, CDR1 is MNHNY, CDR2 SVGAGI (reference sequence). V gave up 4 bases and J gave up 5 bases, with 11 bases separating them. The CDR3 length is 13 residues. The CDR3 sequence is CASSSETTYGYTF. The DNA of the CDR3 is TGTGCCAGCAGTTCTGAGACAACTTATGGCTACACCTTC.

The chain employs TRBV30 and TRBJ1-3; 9 bases agree with TRBD1. CDR3 size: 14 residues. The V gene end was trimmed by 5 bases and the J gene end by 4 bases; junction bases not matched to a gene: 6. Germline V gene sequence: CDR1 GTSNPN, CDR2 SVGIG (reference sequence). The CDR3 DNA follows: TGTGCCTGGGGAACAGGGGGCTCAGGAAACACCATATATTTT. It specifies CAWGTGGSGNTIYF.

The chain links TRBV30 to TRBJ1-6; no firm D call. The V end lost 0 bases, the J end lost 5 bases, and 20 bases lay between the germline ends. This CDR3 has 18 residues. CDR1 is GTSNPN, CDR2 SVGIG, per germline (reference sequence). In DNA form, the CDR3 reads TGTGCCTGGAGTGTACCTCTAGCAGGTCCCTATCATAATTCACCCCTCCACTTT. This gives the protein CAWSVPLAGPYHNSPLHF.

The chain joins TRBV5-1 to TRBJ2-1; D remains unclear. Deletions cut 1 base from V and 7 bases from J, with 9 bases between. This CDR3 comprises 13 residues. Germline lookup yields CDR1 SGHRS and CDR2 YFSETQ. The CDR3, as DNA: TGCGCCAGCAGCTTGTTTTCTTCTAATGAGCAGTTCTTC. Encoded protein: CASSLFSSNEQFF.

This sequence joins TRBV6-4 and TRBJ1-6; 9 nucleotides line up with TRBD1. The germline gives CDR1 MRHNA, CDR2 SNTAGT. The CDR3 sequence is 16 residues long. J lost 10 bases, V lost 4 bases, and 11 bases had no gene match. CDR3 sequence reads: CASSGPGQGLRSPLHF. The CDR3 DNA is TGTGCCAGCAGTGGGCCGGGACAGGGATTGAGGTCACCCCTCCACTTT.

This clone appeared a single time. The chain couples TRBV18 to TRBJ2-2; 10 bases agree with TRBD2. V lost 3 bases to trimming and J lost 1 base; unmatched junction nucleotides: 2. Germline V lookup: CDR1 KGHSH, CDR2 LQKENI. The CDR3 contains 16 residues. CDR3 sequence: CASSPQREGNTGELFF. As DNA, the CDR3 is TGTGCCAGCTCACCTCAGCGGGAGGGGAACACCGGGGAGCTGTTTTTT.

V is TRBV6-5 and J is TRBJ1-2; D possibly corresponds to TRBD1 (6 bases). This CDR3 spans 15 amino acids. The V and J ends lost 5 bases and 0 bases respectively, with 13 bases between them. Germline V gives CDR1 MNHEY, CDR2 SVGAGI. The CDR3 bases are TGTGCCAGCAGTATCGGGACAAAGACTAACTATGGCTACACCTTC. This sequence encodes CASSIGTKTNYGYTF.

V gene TRBV15 combines with J gene TRBJ1-2; D is ambiguous. The V gene's germline CDR1 is LNHNV and CDR2 YYDKDF (reference sequence). Trimming pared 8 bases from V and 3 bases from J, leaving 16 bases between. This CDR3 region has 14 residues. The CDR3: CATSLAPFDYGYTF. Written as DNA, the CDR3 is TGTGCCACCTCCTTAGCCCCTTTTGACTATGGCTACACCTTC.

This clone was recorded once. The V gene is TRBV18, the J gene TRBJ1-6, with 10 bases that match TRBD1. V lost 3 bases and J lost 10; bases outside the gene matches: 9. There are 16 residues in the CDR3. Germline CDR1 is KGHSH and CDR2 is LQKENI. DNA of the CDR3: TGTGCCAGCTCACCTCTTCGGACAGGGGGAGGGTCACCCCTCCACTTT. As protein: CASSPLRTGGGSPLHF.

V is TRBV9 and J is TRBJ1-1; D remains unclear. Germline V gene data show CDR1 as SGDLS and CDR2 as YYNGEE. V lost 0 bases and J lost 1, with 13 bases in between. The CDR3 has 16 amino acids. The CDR3 region is CASSVGGSASNTEAFF. CDR3 DNA: TGTGCCAGCAGCGTAGGCGGGTCCGCCTCGAACACTGAAGCTTTCTTT.

The chain carries TRBV19 and TRBJ2-4, with a possible D match to TRBD2 (5 bases). The CDR3 consists of 15 residues. V lost 5 bases and J 3 bases, leaving 14 bases between the germline ends. CDR1 is LNHDA, CDR2 SQIVND, per germline (reference sequence). CDR3 in DNA: TGTGCCAGTAGTCCTGGGTCCGCGGGCAAAAACATTCAGTACTTC. Protein product: CASSPGSAGKNIQYF.

The rearrangement links TRBV27 to TRBJ1-1; 9 bases match TRBD1. V was clipped by 8 bases and J by 7 bases; unmatched bases: 8. Germline lookup yields CDR1 MNHEY and CDR2 SMNVEV (reference sequence). This CDR3 has 13 amino acids. The CDR3, as DNA: TGTGCCAGCCCGAACAGGGGGCGAAGTGAAGCTTTCTTT. It yields the protein CASPNRGRSEAFF.

This clone showed up just once. V gene TRBV7-2 combines with J gene TRBJ1-2; D possibly corresponds to TRBD1 (5 bases). V was trimmed by 1 base and J by 4 bases, leaving 10 bases between them. CDR1 and CDR2 (germline): SGHTA, FQGNSA. The CDR3 is made up of 14 amino acids. The CDR3 coding sequence is TGTGCCAGCAGCTTAGGGGGGGTGGGCTATGGCTACACCTTC. Translating it yields CASSLGGVGYGYTF.

The chain joins TRBV2 to TRBJ2-1; TRBD2 matches at 7 bases. The CDR3 has 14 amino acids. Trimming removed 6 bases from V and 6 bases from J; junction bases left unmatched: 8. Germline V CDR1 and CDR2: SNHLY, FYNNEI. The CDR3 nucleotides are TGTGCCAGCAGCTTTCCGGGGGGTGGCAATGAGCAGTTCTTC. Its protein is CASSFPGGGNEQFF. Full variable domain (rest looked up from reference TRBV2 and TRBJ2-1): EPEVTQTPSHQVTQMGQEVILRCVPISNHLYFYWYRQILGQKVEFLVSFYNNEISEKSEIFDDQFSVERPDGSNFTLKIRSTKLEDSAMYFCASSFPGGGNEQFFGPGTRLTVL.

The J gene is TRBJ2-2, the V gene TRBV5-6; tentative D call: TRBD2 (6 bases). The CDR3 consists of 15 residues. V shed 7 bases and J shed 3 bases, with 16 bases lying between them. The germline V gene has CDR1 SGHDT and CDR2 YYEEEE. CDR3 sequence (DNA): TGTGCCAGCGGCCCAGGTGCGGGGTACACCGGGGAGCTGTTTTTT. Its translation: CASGPGAGYTGELFF. The full variable domain, completed using reference TRBV5-6 and TRBJ2-2, is DAGVTQSPTHLIKTRGQQVTLRCSPKSGHDTVSWYQQALGQGPQFIFQYYEEEERQRGNFPDRFSGHQFPNYSSELNVNALLLGDSALYLCASGPGAGYTGELFFGEGSRLTVL.

The rearrangement joins TRBV11-2 to TRBJ1-1; D is ambiguous. This CDR3 comprises 15 residues. V lost 5 bases, J lost 4 bases, and 17 bases lay in between. Germline values: CDR1 SGHAT, CDR2 FQNNGV. CDR3 sequence: CASSQHGRGPTEAFF. Written as DNA, the CDR3 is TGTGCCAGCAGCCAGCACGGACGCGGGCCCACTGAAGCTTTCTTT. Filled out from reference TRBV11-2 and TRBJ1-1, the complete variable domain reads EAGVAQSPRYKIIEKRQSVAFWCNPISGHATLYWYQQILGQGPKLLIQFQNNGVVDDSQLPKDRFSAERLKGVDSTLKIQPAKLEDSAVYLCASSQHGRGPTEAFFGQGTRLTVV.

A single count supports this clone. The chain combines TRBV12-5 with TRBJ2-6, with TRBD1 as a possible D gene (6 bases). The germline gives CDR1 LGHNT, CDR2 FRNRAP. The CDR3 sequence is 18 residues long. V was clipped by 7 bases and J by 0 bases, with 19 bases between them. The CDR3 DNA reads as TGTGCTAGTGCTATGGGACAACCGCTTACCTCTGGGGCCAACGTCCTGACTTTC. It translates to CASAMGQPLTSGANVLTF.